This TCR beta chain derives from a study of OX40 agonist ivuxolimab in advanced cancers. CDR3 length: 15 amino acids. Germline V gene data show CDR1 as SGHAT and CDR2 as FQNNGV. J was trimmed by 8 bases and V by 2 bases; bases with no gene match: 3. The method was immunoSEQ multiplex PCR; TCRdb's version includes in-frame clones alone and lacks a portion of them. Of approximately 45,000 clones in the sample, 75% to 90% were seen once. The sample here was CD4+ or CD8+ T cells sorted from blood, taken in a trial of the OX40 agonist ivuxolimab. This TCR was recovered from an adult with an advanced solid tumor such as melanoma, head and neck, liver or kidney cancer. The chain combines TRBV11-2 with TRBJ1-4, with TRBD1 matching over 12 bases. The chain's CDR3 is CASSLPGQGAEKLFF. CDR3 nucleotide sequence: TGTGCCAGCAGCTTACCGGGACAGGGGGCCGAAAAACTGTTTTTT.